These 27 T cell receptor beta chains were all obtained from the same sample, sequenced in a study of T cells in Graves' hyperthyroidism and ophthalmopathy. Amplification yielded TCR beta CDR3 regions, with RNA transcripts as the source. When the TCR CDR3 underwent first-round RT-PCR, the HTBI primer set was used. TCRdb reprocessed the multiplex PCR reads via MiXCR and lists one record per CDR3 protein. Here the sample spans a few hundred thousand distinct CDR3 sequences, 20% to 25% being singletons. Specimen: blood. These receptors were collected from a man between 45 and 60 years old with Graves' hyperthyroidism.

There are a few counts of this clonotype. The chain employs TRBV19 and TRBJ2-7, with 10 bases aligning to TRBD2. The germline V gene encodes CDR1 LNHDA and CDR2 SQIVND (reference sequence). CDR3 size: 15 residues. V shed 3 bases, J shed 5 bases, and the junction held 7 bases outside the gene matches. CDR3 nucleotide sequence: TGTGCCAGTAGTATGGGGCTAGCGGGAGTTCACGAGCAGTACTTC. It codes for CASSMGLAGVHEQYF.

This clonotype was seen a handful of times. The chain recombines TRBV2 with TRBJ2-1; perhaps TRBD2 as D (10 bases). Per germline, CDR1 SNHLY and CDR2 FYNNEI. This CDR3 has 20 residues. Trimming took 6 bases from V and 6 from J, leaving 33 bases between them. The DNA of the CDR3 is TGTGCCAGCAGACAACACAGGGGGCGAGAGGGGCTAGCGGGGGTCAATGAGCAGTTCTTC. Protein sequence: CASRQHRGREGLAGVNEQFF.

A few counts support this clonotype. This sequence joins TRBV11-1 and TRBJ2-3; no firm D call. Per the germline V gene, CDR1 is SGHAT and CDR2 is FQDESV (reference sequence). This CDR3 is built from 13 residues. Trimming took off 7 bases at V and 0 bases at J, with 8 bases between the two ends. This CDR3 reads CASTADSTDTQYF. In nucleotides, the CDR3 is TGTGCCAGCACCGCGGACAGCACAGATACGCAGTATTTT.

This clonotype has at least ten counts. This chain links TRBV12-3 or TRBV12-4 with TRBJ1-1; the D gene is possibly TRBD1 (5 bases). With 3 bases removed from V and 8 bases from J, the gap between germline ends came to 13 bases. The CDR3 is made up of 13 amino acids. In DNA, the CDR3 is TGTGCCAGCAGTTTCCAGCTTGGGACCGAAGCTTTCTTT. Translation: CASSFQLGTEAFF.

This clonotype has a handful of counts. V usage is TRBV7-9 and J usage is TRBJ2-2; 12 bases agree with TRBD2. Trimming at V came to 5 bases and at J to 5 bases, leaving 3 bases not matched to a gene. This CDR3 is built from 15 residues. Germline-derived CDR1 and CDR2 are SEHNR and FQNEAQ (reference sequence). CDR3 region: CASSPSGRETGELFF. The DNA of the CDR3 is TGTGCCAGCAGCCCTAGCGGGAGGGAAACCGGGGAGCTGTTTTTT. The full variable domain, completed using reference TRBV7-9 and TRBJ2-2, is DTGVSQNPRHKITKRGQNVTFRCDPISEHNRLYWYRQTLGQGPEFLTYFQNEAQLEKSRLLSDRFSAERPKGSFSTLEIQRTEQGDSAMYLCASSPSGRETGELFFGEGSRLTVL.

This clonotype was seen a few times. V usage is TRBV19 and J usage is TRBJ1-1; 7 bases line up with TRBD1. This CDR3 comprises 13 residues. From germline, CDR1 is LNHDA and CDR2 SQIVND (reference sequence). Trimming took 3 bases from V and 7 from J; bases not matched to a gene: 5. The CDR3 region is CASSMEGALEAFF. DNA for the CDR3: TGTGCCAGTAGTATGGAGGGGGCCCTTGAAGCTTTCTTT.

J is TRBJ2-2 and V is TRBV28, with D unclear. The CDR3 is 13 amino acids. Trimming cost V 3 bases and J 8 bases, with 10 bases left between them. CDR1 and CDR2 (germline): MDHEN, SYDVKM. The CDR3 sequence: CASSLRPEGELFF. In DNA, the CDR3 is TGTGCCAGCAGTTTGAGACCGGAAGGGGAGCTGTTTTTT. The complete variable domain, with remaining parts taken from reference TRBV28 and TRBJ2-2, reads DVKVTQSSRYLVKRTGEKVFLECVQDMDHENMFWYRQDPGLGLRLIYFSYDVKMKEKGDIPEGYSVSREKKERFSLILESASTNQTSMYLCASSLRPEGELFFGEGSRLTVL.

This clonotype was counted a few times. V usage is TRBV12-5 and J usage is TRBJ2-1, with D uncertain. CDR1 is LGHNT and CDR2 is FRNRAP in the germline V gene. Between the trimmed V and J ends, which lost 9 bases and 5 bases, there was a span of 11 bases. The length of the CDR3 is 12 residues. CDR3 in amino acids: CASQVRDNEQFF. The CDR3 DNA reads as TGTGCTAGCCAGGTCCGTGACAATGAGCAGTTCTTC.

This clonotype was observed a handful of times. The V gene is TRBV6-6, the J gene TRBJ2-1; D might be TRBD1 (5 bases). The V gene's germline CDR1 is MNHNY and CDR2 SVGAGI (reference sequence). The V end was cut by 0 bases, the J end by 1 base, with 7 bases between. This CDR3 has 15 residues. CDR3 bases: TGTGCCAGCAGTTACTCGACAGATTCCTACAATGAGCAGTTCTTC. Its translation is CASSYSTDSYNEQFF.

A note on this clonotype: A read error may account for a junction end that differs from germline. The J gene is TRBJ2-2, the V gene TRBV12-3 or TRBV12-4, with a weak D call TRBD1 (6 bases). This CDR3 spans 15 amino acids. The CDR3 reads CASRRLNRATEELFF. CDR3 coding DNA: TGTGCCAGCAGACGACTGAACAGGGCGACCGAGGAGCTGTTTTTT.

This sequence joins TRBV27 and TRBJ1-1; no firm D call. The V end was cut by 3 bases, the J end by 3 bases, with 8 bases between. CDR1 is MNHEY, CDR2 SMNVEV, per germline (reference sequence). The CDR3 consists of 13 residues. The CDR3 DNA sequence: TGTGCCAGCAGTTTTAGGGATTACACTGAAGCTTTCTTT. The encoded protein is CASSFRDYTEAFF.

This clonotype was found many times. The rearrangement links TRBV24-1 to TRBJ2-2, with D unresolved. Germline V gene lookup returns CDR1 KGHDR and CDR2 SFDVKD. The CDR3 length is 12 residues. V dropped 1 base and J dropped 7 bases, with 3 bases sitting between them. CDR3 region: CATSDLFGELFF. The CDR3 region has the DNA TGTGCCACCAGTGATTTATTCGGGGAGCTGTTTTTT.

This clonotype has ten or more counts. The chain uses TRBV18 and TRBJ1-5, with 10 bases aligning to TRBD1. Germline CDR1 and CDR2: KGHSH and LQKENI. Germline trimming cut 4 bases from V and 8 bases from J; bases unmatched to any gene: 5. CDR3 length equals 14 residues. CDR3 nucleotide sequence: TGTGCCAGCTCACGGGACAGGGGTATGGAGCCCCAGCATTTT. Amino acids: CASSRDRGMEPQHF.

This clonotype was seen a few times. This chain joins TRBV20-1 and TRBJ1-2; TRBD1 might be the D (5 bases). Trimming left V 0 bases short and J 8 bases short, with 19 bases between. Germline lookup yields CDR1 DFQATT and CDR2 SNEGSKA (reference sequence). This CDR3 comprises 15 residues. Here the CDR3 DNA reads TGCAGTGCTAGAGATTTGACCAAAGGGGCGTGGGGCTACACCTTC. Its protein is CSARDLTKGAWGYTF.

This clonotype was recorded many times. The chain joins TRBV30 to TRBJ1-2; D is possibly TRBD1 (6 bases). CDR3 length equals 12 residues. V shed 2 bases and J shed 5 bases, with 9 bases lying between them. Germline CDR1 is GTSNPN and CDR2 is SVGIG (reference sequence). In nucleotides, the CDR3 is TGTGCCTGGAGTCCACAGGGATATGGCTACACCTTC. Translating gives CAWSPQGYGYTF. The complete variable domain, with remaining parts taken from reference TRBV30 and TRBJ1-2, reads SQTIHQWPATLVQPVGSPLSLECTVEGTSNPNLYWYRQAAGRGLQLLFYSVGIGQISSEVPQNLSASRPQDRQFILSSKKLLLSDSGFYLCAWSPQGYGYTFGSGTRLTVV.

This clonotype was seen a handful of times. The chain couples TRBV19 to TRBJ1-1; D unclear. This CDR3 comprises 14 residues. Per germline, CDR1 LNHDA and CDR2 SQIVND (reference sequence). V was shortened by 6 bases and J by 3 bases, with 14 bases between the two germline ends. The CDR3 DNA sequence: TGTGCCAGTAGGGCGGGGAGTGGGGACACTGAAGCTTTCTTT. This sequence encodes CASRAGSGDTEAFF.

This rearrangement joins TRBV18 to TRBJ2-7; D might be TRBD1 (5 bases). The V and J ends lost 2 bases and 1 base respectively, with 9 bases between them. This CDR3 spans 14 amino acids. Germline V gene lookup returns CDR1 KGHSH and CDR2 LQKENI. DNA of the CDR3: TGTGCCAGCTCACCAATAGGGGATTCCTACGAGCAGTACTTC. Translation: CASSPIGDSYEQYF.

CDR3 in amino acids: CASSHFGREVRMYNEQFF. DNA for the CDR3: TGTGCCAGCAGTCACTTCGGGCGGGAGGTGAGGATGTACAATGAGCAGTTCTTC. V usage is TRBV7-6 and J usage is TRBJ2-1; 8 bases fit TRBD2. Germline V lookup: CDR1 SGHVS, CDR2 FNYEAQ. The V and J ends lost 6 bases and 4 bases, in that order; junction bases with no gene match: 17. The CDR3 totals 18 residues. The full variable domain, rest sourced from reference TRBV7-6 and TRBJ2-1, is GAGVSQSPRYKVTKRGQDVALRCDPISGHVSLYWYRQALGQGPEFLTYFNYEAQQDKSGLPNDRFSAERPEGSISTLTIQRTEQRDSAMYRCASSHFGREVRMYNEQFFGPGTRLTVL.

The CDR3 bases are TGCAGCGCCGCGACTAGCGGGAGGGACACCGGGGAGCTGTTTTTT. Translated, it gives CSAATSGRDTGELFF. This chain connects TRBV29-1 to TRBJ2-2; 14 positions agree with TRBD2. V shed 7 bases, J shed 3 bases, and the junction held 4 bases outside the gene matches. Germline V gene sequence: CDR1 SQVTM, CDR2 ANQGSEA. The CDR3 has 15 residues.

Turning to this clonotype: The junction differs from germline at one of its ends, possibly a read error. The rearrangement links TRBV5-1 to TRBJ1-5; D unclear. This CDR3 is 12 amino acids long. From germline, CDR1 is SGHRS and CDR2 YFSETQ. CDR3 DNA: TGTGCCAGCAGCTTCGGAAGGTCGCCCCAGCATTTT. Its protein is CASSFGRSPQHF.

The chain joins TRBV3-1 to TRBJ2-7, with a tentative D call TRBD1 (8 bases). Germline values: CDR1 LGHDT, CDR2 YNNKEL (reference sequence). Trimming removed 5 bases from V and 6 bases from J, with 17 bases in between. The length of the CDR3 is 14 residues. The CDR3 DNA follows: TGTGCCAGCAGCTACGGACAGGGAGGGTTCGAGCAGTACTTC. Its protein is CASSYGQGGFEQYF.

This chain joins TRBV25-1 and TRBJ2-5, with D perhaps matching TRBD2 (6 bases). CDR1 MGHDK and CDR2 SYGVNS come from the germline V gene. The CDR3 spans 15 residues. V was pared by 2 bases and J by 4 bases, with 14 bases between. CDR3 DNA: TGTGCCAGCAGTGAAGGGTCGGGGGTAGGAGAGACCCAGTACTTC. Encoded protein: CASSEGSGVGETQYF. The complete variable domain, with remaining parts taken from reference TRBV25-1 and TRBJ2-5, reads EADIYQTPRYLVIGTGKKITLECSQTMGHDKMYWYQQDPGMELHLIHYSYGVNSTEKGDLSSESTVSRIRTEHFPLTLESARPSHTSQYLCASSEGSGVGETQYFGPGTRLLVL.

The rearrangement uses TRBV14 and TRBJ2-2; 7 bases fit TRBD1. Germline CDR1 SGHDN, CDR2 FVKESK. J lost 1 base, V lost 4 bases, and 9 bases had no gene match. CDR3 length: 17 residues. The CDR3 loop reads CASSLMKGDRNTGELFF. CDR3 nucleotides: TGTGCCAGCAGCCTCATGAAGGGGGACAGGAACACCGGGGAGCTGTTTTTT.

The V call is TRBV28, the J call TRBJ1-4; D not resolved. This CDR3 comprises 14 residues. Germline assignment: CDR1 MDHEN and CDR2 SYDVKM. V lost 5 bases, J lost 8 bases, and 15 bases lay in between. In DNA form, the CDR3 reads TGTGCCAGCAGTCCCATCTCTGCAGAAGAAAAACTGTTTTTT. It yields the protein CASSPISAEEKLFF.

J is TRBJ2-4 and V is TRBV5-6; D gene uncertain. Looked up from germline, CDR1 is SGHDT and CDR2 is YYEEEE. Trimming removed 0 bases from V and 14 bases from J, with 15 bases in between. CDR3 size: 13 residues. CDR3 nucleotide sequence: TGTGCCAGCAGCTTGGGTGAGACCGGGCCAAAGTACTTC. As protein: CASSLGETGPKYF.

This clonotype was observed many times. Here the CDR3 reads CASSLGRLAGGRRDTQYF. The CDR3 DNA follows: TGTGCCAGCAGCTTAGGACGACTAGCTGGGGGCAGGAGAGATACGCAGTATTTT. The chain has TRBV7-2 and TRBJ2-3; a possible D gene is TRBD2 (7 bases). Looked up from germline, CDR1 is SGHTA and CDR2 is FQGNSA. The V and J ends lost 1 base and 5 bases respectively, with 22 bases between them. There are 18 residues in the CDR3. The full variable domain, in which reference TRBV7-2 and TRBJ2-3 provide the parts outside the CDR3, is GAGVSQSPSNKVTEKGKDVELRCDPISGHTALYWYRQSLGQGLEFLIYFQGNSAPDKSGLPSDRFSAERTGGSVSTLTIQRTQQEDSAVYLCASSLGRLAGGRRDTQYFGPGTRLTVL.

The chain combines TRBV5-6 with TRBJ1-6, with TRBD1 as a possible D gene (6 bases). The CDR3 covers 14 residues. Germline assignment: CDR1 SGHDT and CDR2 YYEEEE. The V gene lost 2 bases and the J gene lost 8 bases, with 11 bases spanning the gap. CDR3 loop: CASSFQGGDSPLHF. DNA for the CDR3: TGTGCCAGCAGCTTTCAAGGGGGGGATTCACCCCTCCACTTT.